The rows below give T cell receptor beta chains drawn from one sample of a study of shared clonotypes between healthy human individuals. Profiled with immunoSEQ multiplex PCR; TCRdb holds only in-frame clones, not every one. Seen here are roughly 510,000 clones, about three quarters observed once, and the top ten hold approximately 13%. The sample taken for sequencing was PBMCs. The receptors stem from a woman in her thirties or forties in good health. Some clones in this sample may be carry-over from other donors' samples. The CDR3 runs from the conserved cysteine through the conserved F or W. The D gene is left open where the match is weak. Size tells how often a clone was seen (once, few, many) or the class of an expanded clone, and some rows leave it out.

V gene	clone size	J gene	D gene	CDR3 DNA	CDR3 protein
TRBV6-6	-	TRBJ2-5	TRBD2	TGTGCCAGTAGGACTAGCGGGAGGGGGGGAGAGACCCAGTACTTC	CASRTSGRGGETQYF
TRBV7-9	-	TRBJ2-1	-	TGTGCCAGCAGCTTAGGACCGGGGGCTCTCAATGAGCAGTTCTTC	CASSLGPGALNEQFF
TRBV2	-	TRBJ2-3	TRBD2	TGTGCCAGCAGTCCCCATAGCGGGAGCCCAGATACGCAGTATTTT	CASSPHSGSPDTQYF
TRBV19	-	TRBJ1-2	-	TGTGCCAGTAGGCGCAGTAGCGGGGAACGGCACTATGGCTACACCTTC	CASRRSSGERHYGYTF
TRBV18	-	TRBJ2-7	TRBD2	TGTGCCAGCTCACTACCCTTAGCGGGAGGTAACGAGCAGTACTTC	CASSLPLAGGNEQYF
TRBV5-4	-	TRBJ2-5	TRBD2	TGTGCCAGCAGCCCCACTAGCGGGAGTGGAGAGACCCAGTACTTC	CASSPTSGSGETQYF
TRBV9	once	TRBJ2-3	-	TGTGCCAGCAGCCCTCTAACTGCATCTAGCACAGATACGCAGTATTTT	CASSPLTASSTDTQYF
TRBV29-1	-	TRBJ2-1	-	TGCAGCGTACTGACCACCGGGGTCGATGAGCAGTTCTTC	CSVLTTGVDEQFF
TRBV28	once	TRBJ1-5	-	TGTGCCAGCAGTTTAGCAGGGCGATTGGTCAATCAGCCCCAGCATTTT	CASSLAGRLVNQPQHF
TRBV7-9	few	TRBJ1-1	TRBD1	TGTGCCAGCAACCCGGGGGCAGGGGGCAGGAACACTGAAGCTTTCTTT	CASNPGAGGRNTEAFF
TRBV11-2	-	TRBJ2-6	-	TGTGCCAGCAGCCAGGACAGAAGCTCTGGGGCCAACGTCCTGACTTTC	CASSQDRSSGANVLTF
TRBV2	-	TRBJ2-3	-	TGTGCCAGCAGTGAGTGGGGCGAGGGAGATACGCAGTATTTT	CASSEWGEGDTQYF
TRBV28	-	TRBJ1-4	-	TGTGCCAGCAGTTTATCCGTTGTGGGGACTAATGAAAAACTGTTTTTT	CASSLSVVGTNEKLFF
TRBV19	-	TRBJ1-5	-	TGTGCCAGTAGCGACGGATTCAGAGGTCAGCCCCAGCATTTT	CASSDGFRGQPQHF
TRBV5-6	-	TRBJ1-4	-	TGTGCCAGCAGCTTGGCGGCCACACCTGTGGAAAAACTGTTTTTT	CASSLAATPVEKLFF
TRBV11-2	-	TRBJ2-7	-	TGTGCCAGCAGCTTAAATTTCGGGGGAGCGAGCTCCTACGAGCAGTACTTC	CASSLNFGGASSYEQYF
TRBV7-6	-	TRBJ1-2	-	TGTGCCAGCAGCTTAGGGGCCCTTGGATATGGCTACACCTTC	CASSLGALGYGYTF
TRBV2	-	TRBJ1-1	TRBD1	TGTGCCAGCAGTACGGACAGGGGTGAAGCTTTCTTT	CASSTDRGEAFF
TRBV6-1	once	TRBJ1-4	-	TGTGCCAGCACCCCTAGGGAGAATGAAAAACTGTTTTTT	CASTPRENEKLFF
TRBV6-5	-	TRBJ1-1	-	TGTGCCAGCAGTTTTTTTAACACTGAAGCTTTCTTT	CASSFFNTEAFF
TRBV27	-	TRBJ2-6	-	TGTGCCAGCAGTTTATCAGGGACTGGGGCCAACGTCCTGACTTTC	CASSLSGTGANVLTF
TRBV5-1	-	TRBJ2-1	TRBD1	TGCGCCAGCAGCTTGCAGGGGGCGGACAATGAGCAGTTCTTC	CASSLQGADNEQFF
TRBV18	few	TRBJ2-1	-	TGTGCCAGCTCACCACCAAACAGTTACAATGAGCAGTTCTTC	CASSPPNSYNEQFF
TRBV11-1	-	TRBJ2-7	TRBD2	TGTGCCAGCAGCTTACGTCTAGCGGATTACGAGCAGTACTTC	CASSLRLADYEQYF
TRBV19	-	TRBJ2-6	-	TGTGCCAGTAGTATAGATGGAGGTCATAGCTCTGGGGCCAACGTCCTGACTTTC	CASSIDGGHSSGANVLTF
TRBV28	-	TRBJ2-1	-	TGTGCCAGCATCAGGAGCCTTAGGTACAATGAGCAGTTCTTC	CASIRSLRYNEQFF
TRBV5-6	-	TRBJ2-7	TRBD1	TGTGCCAGCAGCCCCGGGACAGGGAGCTCCTACGAGCAGTACTTC	CASSPGTGSSYEQYF
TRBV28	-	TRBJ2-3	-	TGTGCCAGCAGTTGGAGGGATACGCAGTATTTT	CASSWRDTQYF
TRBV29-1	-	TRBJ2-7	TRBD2	TGCAGCGTTGGAGCGGGGGTCGGGAACGAGCAGTACTTC	CSVGAGVGNEQYF
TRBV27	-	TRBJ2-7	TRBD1	TGTGCCAGCAGTTTATCGATCGGACAGGGAAACGAGCAGTACTTC	CASSLSIGQGNEQYF
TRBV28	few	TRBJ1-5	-	TGTGCCAGCAGCGGCAATCAGCCCCAGCATTTT	CASSGNQPQHF
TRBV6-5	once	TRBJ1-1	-	TGTGCCAGCAGGATTCGACAGGAAGCTTTCTTT	CASRIRQEAFF
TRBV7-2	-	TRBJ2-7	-	TGTGCCAGCAGCCAGGGGGGGGAGATCTACGAGCAGTACTTC	CASSQGGEIYEQYF
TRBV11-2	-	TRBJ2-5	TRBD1	TGTGCCAGCAGTCCGACGCCCACCGGGACAGTCCTTGAGGAGACCCAGTACTTC	CASSPTPTGTVLEETQYF
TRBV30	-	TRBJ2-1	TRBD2	TGTGCCTGGTGGACTAGCGGGTACAATGAGCAGTTCTTC	CAWWTSGYNEQFF
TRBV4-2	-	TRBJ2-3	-	TGTGCCAGCAGCCAAGACCCCCGTAGCGATACGCAGTATTTT	CASSQDPRSDTQYF
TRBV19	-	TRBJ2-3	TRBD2	TGTGCCAGTAGTATTCGGACTAGCGGGAGTACAGATACGCAGTATTTT	CASSIRTSGSTDTQYF
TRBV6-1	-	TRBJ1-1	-	TGTGCCAGCAGTGACCAGAATCGACAGCCCCGGAGAGCTTTCTTT	CASSDQNRQPRRAFF
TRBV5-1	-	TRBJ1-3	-	TGCGCCAGCAGCTTGGGTTCCCCGGTGGCGGGAAACACCATATATTTT	CASSLGSPVAGNTIYF
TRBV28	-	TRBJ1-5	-	TGTGCCAGCAGTTCAGGCAGGGGTTATAGTGGGTCGAATCAGCCCCAGCATTTT	CASSSGRGYSGSNQPQHF
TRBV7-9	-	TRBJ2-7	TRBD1	TGTGCCAGCAGCTTAGCGCTCGGGACAGGCTACGAGCAGTACTTC	CASSLALGTGYEQYF
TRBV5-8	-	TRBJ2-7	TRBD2	TGTGCCAGCAGCTTGACGGCTAGCGGCTACGAGCAGTACTTC	CASSLTASGYEQYF
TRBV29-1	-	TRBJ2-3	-	TGCAGCGTTCGAGCTGGTTTAGCCACAGATACGCAGTATTTT	CSVRAGLATDTQYF
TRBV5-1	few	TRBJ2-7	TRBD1	TGCGCCAGCAGCTCCGACAGGGGAGGCGAGCAGTACTTC	CASSSDRGGEQYF
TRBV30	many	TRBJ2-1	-	TGTGCCTGGAGGGGTGGATTAGGGGGGCGCACCTACAATGAGCAGTTCTTC	CAWRGGLGGRTYNEQFF
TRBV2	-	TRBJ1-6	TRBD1	TGTGCCACCGGACAGGGAACTAATTCACCCCTCCACTTT	CATGQGTNSPLHF
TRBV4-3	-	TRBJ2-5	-	TGCGCCAGCAGCCAAGCCCTCTACACACTGAACCAAGAGACCCAGTACTTC	CASSQALYTLNQETQYF
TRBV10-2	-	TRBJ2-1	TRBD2	TGCGCCAGCAGCGTCACACTAGCGGGAGGGAACAATGAGCAGTTCTTC	CASSVTLAGGNNEQFF
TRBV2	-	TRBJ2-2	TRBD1	TGTGCCAGCAGTTCCAGGGGGCGCGGGAACACCGGGGAGCTGTTTTTT	CASSSRGRGNTGELFF
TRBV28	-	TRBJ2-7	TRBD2	TGTGCCACCATTGGGGGTCTAGCAGGGACTAGCTCCTACGAGCAGTACTTC	CATIGGLAGTSSYEQYF
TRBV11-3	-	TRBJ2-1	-	TGTGCCAGCAGCTTTGGAGCGTCCCACAATGAGCAGTTCTTC	CASSFGASHNEQFF
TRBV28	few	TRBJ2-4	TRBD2	TGTGCCAGCAGTTTAGTGGGACTAGGTGTGACAGCCAAAAACATTCAGTACTTC	CASSLVGLGVTAKNIQYF
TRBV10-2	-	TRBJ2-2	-	TGCGCCAGCAGTCACTACGGGGAGCTGTTTTTT	CASSHYGELFF
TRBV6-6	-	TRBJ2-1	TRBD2	TGTGCCAGCAGTTACGACCTAGCGGGAGGGGACAATGAGCAGTTCTTC	CASSYDLAGGDNEQFF
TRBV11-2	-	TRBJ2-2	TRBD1	TGTGCCAGCAGACCAGCAGGGGGCGCAGGATCCGGGGAGCTGTTTTTT	CASRPAGGAGSGELFF